This T cell receptor beta chain was sequenced during a study of T cells after yellow fever vaccination. One entry per CDR3 protein results from TCRdb running MiXCR on the 5' RACE reads. Of under 600,000 distinct CDR3 sequences listed, roughly 13% are singletons. CDR3 size: 15 residues. CDR1 and CDR2 (germline): SGHRS, YFSETQ. Trimming stripped 2 bases from V and 0 bases from J, with 8 bases between. Sequenced here: PBMCs, sampled on the day of the yellow fever booster vaccination. The V gene is TRBV5-1, the J gene TRBJ1-4, with D possibly TRBD1 on 5 matching bases. The source is a young man who received the YFV17D yellow fever vaccine. As DNA, the CDR3 is TGCGCCAGCAGCTTTACAGGCGCAACTAATGAAAAACTGTTTTTT. Its protein product is CASSFTGATNEKLFF. The variable domain in full, completed from reference TRBV5-1 and TRBJ1-4, reads KAGVTQTPRYLIKTRGQQVTLSCSPISGHRSVSWYQQTPGQGLQFLFEYFSETQRNKGNFPGRFSGRQFSNSRSEMNVSTLELGDSALYLCASSFTGATNEKLFFGSGTQLSVL.